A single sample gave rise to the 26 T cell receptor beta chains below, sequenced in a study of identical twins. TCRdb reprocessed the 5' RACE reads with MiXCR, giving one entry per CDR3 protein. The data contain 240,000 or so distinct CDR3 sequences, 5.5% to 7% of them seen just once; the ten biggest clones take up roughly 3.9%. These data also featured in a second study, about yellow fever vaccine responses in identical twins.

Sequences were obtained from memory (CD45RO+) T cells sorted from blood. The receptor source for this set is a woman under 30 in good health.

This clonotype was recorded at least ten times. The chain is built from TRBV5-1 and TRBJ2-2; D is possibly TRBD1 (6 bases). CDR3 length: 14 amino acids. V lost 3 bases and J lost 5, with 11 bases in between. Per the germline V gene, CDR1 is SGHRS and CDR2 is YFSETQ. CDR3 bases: TGCGCCAGCAGCTCAACAGGGTCTACCGGGGAGCTGTTTTTT. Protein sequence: CASSSTGSTGELFF.

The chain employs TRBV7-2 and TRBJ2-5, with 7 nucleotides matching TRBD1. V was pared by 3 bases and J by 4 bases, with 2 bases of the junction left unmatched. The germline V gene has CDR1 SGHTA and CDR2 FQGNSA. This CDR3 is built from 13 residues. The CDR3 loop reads CASSFRQGETQYF. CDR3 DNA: TGTGCCAGCAGCTTCCGACAGGGAGAGACCCAGTACTTC.

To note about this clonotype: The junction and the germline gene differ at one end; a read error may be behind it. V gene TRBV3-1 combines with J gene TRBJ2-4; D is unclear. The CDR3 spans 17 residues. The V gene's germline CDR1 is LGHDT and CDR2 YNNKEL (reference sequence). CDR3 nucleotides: TGTGCCACCAGCCAAGATCTTAGAGGTGACGGTAAAAACATTCAGTACTTC. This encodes CATSQDLRGDGKNIQYF.

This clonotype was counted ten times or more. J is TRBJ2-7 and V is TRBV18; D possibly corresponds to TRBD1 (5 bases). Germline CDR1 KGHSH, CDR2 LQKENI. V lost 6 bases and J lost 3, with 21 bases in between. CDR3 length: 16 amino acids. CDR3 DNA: TGTGCCAGCTCTCTGGAGAGTGGGGCTCTTGGCTACGAGCAGTACGTC. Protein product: CASSLESGALGYEQYV.

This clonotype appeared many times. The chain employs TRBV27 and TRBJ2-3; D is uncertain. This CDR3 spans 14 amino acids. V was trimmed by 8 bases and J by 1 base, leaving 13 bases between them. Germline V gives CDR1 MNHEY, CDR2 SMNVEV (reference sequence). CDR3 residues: CASQRNKGTDTQYF. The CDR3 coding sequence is TGTGCCAGCCAACGAAATAAGGGCACAGATACGCAGTATTTT.

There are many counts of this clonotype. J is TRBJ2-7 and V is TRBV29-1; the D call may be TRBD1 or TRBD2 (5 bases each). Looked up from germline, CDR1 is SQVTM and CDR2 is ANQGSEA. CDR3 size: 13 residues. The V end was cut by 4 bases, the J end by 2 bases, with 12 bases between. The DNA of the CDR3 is TGCAGCGTTGTAGGGGACGGTGCCTACGAGCAGTACTTC. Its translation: CSVVGDGAYEQYF.

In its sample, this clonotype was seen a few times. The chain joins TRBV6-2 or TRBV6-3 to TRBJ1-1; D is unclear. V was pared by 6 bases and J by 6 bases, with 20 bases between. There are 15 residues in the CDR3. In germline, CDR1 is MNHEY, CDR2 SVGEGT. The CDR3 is CASRLSTRVAAEAFF. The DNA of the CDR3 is TGTGCCAGCAGGCTTTCGACGAGGGTAGCGGCTGAAGCTTTCTTT.

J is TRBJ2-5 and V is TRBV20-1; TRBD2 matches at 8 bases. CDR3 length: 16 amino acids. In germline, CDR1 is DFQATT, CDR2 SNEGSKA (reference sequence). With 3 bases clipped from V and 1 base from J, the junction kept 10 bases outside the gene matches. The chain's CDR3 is CSASFLSGGRQETQYF. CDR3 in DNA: TGCAGTGCTAGTTTTTTGTCGGGAGGGCGCCAAGAGACCCAGTACTTC.

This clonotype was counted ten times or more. The CDR3 loop reads CASSLGTVTEAFF. The CDR3 region has the DNA TGTGCCAGCAGCTTAGGGACTGTGACTGAAGCTTTCTTT. The rearrangement links TRBV7-2 to TRBJ1-1, with D unresolved. The CDR3 totals 13 residues. The germline gives CDR1 SGHTA, CDR2 FQGNSA. V lost 1 base and J lost 5, with 8 bases in between.

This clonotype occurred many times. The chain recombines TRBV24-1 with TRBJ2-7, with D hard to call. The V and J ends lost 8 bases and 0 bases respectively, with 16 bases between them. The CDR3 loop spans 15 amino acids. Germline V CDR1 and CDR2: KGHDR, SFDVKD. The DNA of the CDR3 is TGTGCCACCAAAAGCAACAGTTCCTCCTCCTACGAGCAGTACTTC. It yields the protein CATKSNSSSSYEQYF.

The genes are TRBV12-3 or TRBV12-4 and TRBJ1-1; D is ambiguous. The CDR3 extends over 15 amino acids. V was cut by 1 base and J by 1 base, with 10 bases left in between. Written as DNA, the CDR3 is TGTGCCAGCAGTTTAGGGGCCAGTCAGAACACTGAAGCTTTCTTT. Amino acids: CASSLGASQNTEAFF.

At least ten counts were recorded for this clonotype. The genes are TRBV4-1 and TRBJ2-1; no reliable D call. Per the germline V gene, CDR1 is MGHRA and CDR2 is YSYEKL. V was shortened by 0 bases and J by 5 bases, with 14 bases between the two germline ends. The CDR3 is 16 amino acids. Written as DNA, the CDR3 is TGCGCCAGCAGCCAAGATCTCGCTGTCTCAAACAATGAGCAGTTCTTC. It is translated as CASSQDLAVSNNEQFF.

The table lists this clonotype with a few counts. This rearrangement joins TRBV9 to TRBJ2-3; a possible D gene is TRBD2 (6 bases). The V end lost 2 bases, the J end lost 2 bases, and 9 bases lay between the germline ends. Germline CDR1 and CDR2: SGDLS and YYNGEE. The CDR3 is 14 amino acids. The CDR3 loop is CASSVARDTDTQYF. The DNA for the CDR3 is TGTGCCAGCAGCGTGGCGCGGGACACAGATACGCAGTATTTT.

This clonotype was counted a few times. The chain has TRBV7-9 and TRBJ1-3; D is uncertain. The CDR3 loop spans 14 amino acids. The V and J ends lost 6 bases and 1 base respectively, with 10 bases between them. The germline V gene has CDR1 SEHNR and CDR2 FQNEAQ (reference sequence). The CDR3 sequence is CASSLGNSGNTIYF. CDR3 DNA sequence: TGTGCCAGCAGTTTGGGTAATTCTGGAAACACCATATATTTT.

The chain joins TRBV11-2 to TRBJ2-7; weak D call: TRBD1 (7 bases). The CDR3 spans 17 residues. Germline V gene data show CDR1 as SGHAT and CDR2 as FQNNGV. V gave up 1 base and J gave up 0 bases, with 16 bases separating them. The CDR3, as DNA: TGTGCCAGCAGCTTAGCTGCGGGGTGGACAGGCTCCTACGAGCAGTACGTC. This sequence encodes CASSLAAGWTGSYEQYV.

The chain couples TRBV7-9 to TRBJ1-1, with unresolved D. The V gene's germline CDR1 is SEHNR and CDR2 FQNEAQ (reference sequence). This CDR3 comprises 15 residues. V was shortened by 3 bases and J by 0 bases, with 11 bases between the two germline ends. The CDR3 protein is CASSFKPELNTEAFF. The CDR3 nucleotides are TGTGCCAGCAGCTTCAAGCCGGAGTTGAACACTGAAGCTTTCTTT.

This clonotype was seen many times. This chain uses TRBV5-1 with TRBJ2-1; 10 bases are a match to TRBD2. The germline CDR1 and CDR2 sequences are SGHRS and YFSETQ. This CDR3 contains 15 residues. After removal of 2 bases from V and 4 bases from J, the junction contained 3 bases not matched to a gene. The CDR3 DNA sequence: TGCGCCAGCAGCTTACAACTAGCGGGGTACAATGAGCAGTTCTTC. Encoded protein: CASSLQLAGYNEQFF.

CDR3 loop: CASSPGGTLSSYNEQFF. The DNA for the CDR3 is TGCGCCAGCAGCCCCGGAGGGACACTGAGCTCCTACAATGAGCAGTTCTTC. The gene calls are TRBV4-1 and TRBJ2-1; the D gene could be TRBD1 or TRBD2 (6 bases each). CDR3 length equals 17 residues. Germline assignment: CDR1 MGHRA and CDR2 YSYEKL. V was pared by 4 bases and J by 0 bases, with 16 bases between.

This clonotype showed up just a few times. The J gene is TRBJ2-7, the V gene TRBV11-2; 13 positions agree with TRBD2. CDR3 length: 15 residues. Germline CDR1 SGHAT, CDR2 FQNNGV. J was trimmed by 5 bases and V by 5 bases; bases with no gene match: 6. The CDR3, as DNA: TGTGCCAGCAGCCGGGGGACTAGCGGGATGGACGAGCAGTACTTC. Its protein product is CASSRGTSGMDEQYF.

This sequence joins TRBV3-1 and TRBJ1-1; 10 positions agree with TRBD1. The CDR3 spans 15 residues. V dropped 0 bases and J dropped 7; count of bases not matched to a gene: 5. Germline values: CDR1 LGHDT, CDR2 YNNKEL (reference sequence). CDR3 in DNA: TGTGCCAGCAGCCAAGATCCCCGGACAGGGGGTGAAGCTTTCTTT. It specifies CASSQDPRTGGEAFF.

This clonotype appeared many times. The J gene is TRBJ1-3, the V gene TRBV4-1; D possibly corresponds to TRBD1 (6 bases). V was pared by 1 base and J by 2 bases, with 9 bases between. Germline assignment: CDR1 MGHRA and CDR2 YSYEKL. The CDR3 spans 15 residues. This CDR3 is CASSQATGAGNTIYF. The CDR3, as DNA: TGCGCCAGCAGCCAAGCGACAGGAGCTGGAAACACCATATATTTT.

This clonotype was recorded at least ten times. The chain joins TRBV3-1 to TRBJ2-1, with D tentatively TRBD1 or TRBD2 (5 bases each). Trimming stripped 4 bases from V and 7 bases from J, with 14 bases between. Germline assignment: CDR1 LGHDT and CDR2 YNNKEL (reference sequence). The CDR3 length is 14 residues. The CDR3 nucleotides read TGTGCCAGCAGCCCTCCGGGACCTTGGAATGAGCAGTTCTTC. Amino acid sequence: CASSPPGPWNEQFF.

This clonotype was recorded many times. The CDR3 DNA sequence: TGTGCCACCAGCAGCCCTAGCGGGAGAGGTGTCGGTCGAACAGATACGCAGTATTTT. Translating gives CATSSPSGRGVGRTDTQYF. J is TRBJ2-3 and V is TRBV15; TRBD2 matches 10 bases. The germline gives CDR1 LNHNV, CDR2 YYDKDF (reference sequence). V shed 3 bases, J shed 3 bases, and the junction held 15 bases outside the gene matches. The CDR3 length is 19 residues.

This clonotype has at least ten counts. The CDR3 sequence is CASSQDLGRANEKLFF. The CDR3 DNA sequence: TGTGCCAGCAGCCAAGATCTCGGCAGGGCGAATGAAAAACTGTTTTTT. This chain connects TRBV3-1 to TRBJ1-4; a possible D gene is TRBD1 (5 bases). Trimming left V 0 bases short and J 5 bases short, with 13 bases between. The CDR3 spans 16 residues. Per germline, CDR1 LGHDT and CDR2 YNNKEL (reference sequence). The full variable domain, its missing parts supplied by reference TRBV3-1 and TRBJ1-4, is DTAVSQTPKYLVTQMGNDKSIKCEQNLGHDTMYWYKQDSKKFLKIMFSYNNKELIINETVPNRFSPKSPDKAHLNLHINSLELGDSAVYFCASSQDLGRANEKLFFGSGTQLSVL.

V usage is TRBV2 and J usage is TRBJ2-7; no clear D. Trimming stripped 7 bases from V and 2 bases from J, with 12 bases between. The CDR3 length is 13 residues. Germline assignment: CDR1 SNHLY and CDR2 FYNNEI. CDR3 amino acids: CASNQPGTYEQYF. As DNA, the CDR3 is TGTGCCAGCAATCAACCCGGAACCTACGAGCAGTACTTC.

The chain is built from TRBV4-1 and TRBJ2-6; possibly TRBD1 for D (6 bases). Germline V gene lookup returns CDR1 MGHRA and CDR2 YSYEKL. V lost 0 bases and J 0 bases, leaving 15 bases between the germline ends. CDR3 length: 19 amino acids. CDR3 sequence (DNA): TGCGCCAGCAGCCAAGACCACGGACAGCTGTACTCTGGGGCCAACGTCCTGACTTTC. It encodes CASSQDHGQLYSGANVLTF.